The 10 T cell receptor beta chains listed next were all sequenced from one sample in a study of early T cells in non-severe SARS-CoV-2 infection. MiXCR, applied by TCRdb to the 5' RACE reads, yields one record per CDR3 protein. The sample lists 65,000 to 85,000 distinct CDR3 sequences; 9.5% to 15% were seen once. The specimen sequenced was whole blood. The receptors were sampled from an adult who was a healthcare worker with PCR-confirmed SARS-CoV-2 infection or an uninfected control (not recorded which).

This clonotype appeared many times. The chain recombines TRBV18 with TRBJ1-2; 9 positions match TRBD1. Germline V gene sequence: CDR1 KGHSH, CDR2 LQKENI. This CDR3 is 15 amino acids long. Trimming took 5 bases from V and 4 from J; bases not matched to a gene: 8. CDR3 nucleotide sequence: TGTGCCAGCTCAAAACCCGGGACAGGGTCCTATGGCTACACCTTC. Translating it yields CASSKPGTGSYGYTF.

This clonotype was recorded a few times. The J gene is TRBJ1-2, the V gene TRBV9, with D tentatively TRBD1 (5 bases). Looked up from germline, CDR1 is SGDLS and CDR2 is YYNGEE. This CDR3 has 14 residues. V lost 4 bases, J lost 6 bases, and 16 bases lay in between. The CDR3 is CASSPTGGHHGYTF. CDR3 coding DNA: TGTGCCAGCAGCCCAACAGGCGGTCATCATGGCTACACCTTC.

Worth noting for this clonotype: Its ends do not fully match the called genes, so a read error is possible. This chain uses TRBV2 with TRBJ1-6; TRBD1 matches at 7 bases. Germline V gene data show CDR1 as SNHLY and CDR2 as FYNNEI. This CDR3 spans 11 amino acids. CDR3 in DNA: TGTGCCAGCAGAGGGGGGACAGCCCTCCATTTT. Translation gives CASRGGTALHF.

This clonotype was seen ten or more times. In DNA, the CDR3 is TGTGCCAGTAGTATACGGGATACGCAGTATTTT. It codes for CASSIRDTQYF. The V call is TRBV19, the J call TRBJ2-3; the D is unclear. Germline V lookup: CDR1 LNHDA, CDR2 SQIVND (reference sequence). V was cut by 2 bases and J by 6 bases, with 3 bases left in between. The CDR3 contains 11 residues. The full variable domain, rest sourced from reference TRBV19 and TRBJ2-3, is DGGITQSPKYLFRKEGQNVTLSCEQNLNHDAMYWYRQDPGQGLRLIYYSQIVNDFQKGDIAEGYSVSREKKESFPLTVTSAQKNPTAFYLCASSIRDTQYFGPGTRLTVL.

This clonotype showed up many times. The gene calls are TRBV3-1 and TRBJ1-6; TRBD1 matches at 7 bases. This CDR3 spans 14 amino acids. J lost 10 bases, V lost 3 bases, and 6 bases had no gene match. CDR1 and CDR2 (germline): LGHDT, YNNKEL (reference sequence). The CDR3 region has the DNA TGTGCCAGCAGCCAGCGGGACAGAGCCTCACCCCTCCACTTT. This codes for CASSQRDRASPLHF.

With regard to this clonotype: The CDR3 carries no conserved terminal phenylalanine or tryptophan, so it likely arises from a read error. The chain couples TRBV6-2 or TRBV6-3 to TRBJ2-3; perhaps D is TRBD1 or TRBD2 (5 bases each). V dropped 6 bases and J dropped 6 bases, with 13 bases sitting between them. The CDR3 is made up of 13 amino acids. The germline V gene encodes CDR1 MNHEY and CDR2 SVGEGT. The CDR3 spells CASSAGDRDTQYY. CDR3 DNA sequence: TGTGCCAGCAGCGCCGGGGACCGCGATACGCAGTATTAT.

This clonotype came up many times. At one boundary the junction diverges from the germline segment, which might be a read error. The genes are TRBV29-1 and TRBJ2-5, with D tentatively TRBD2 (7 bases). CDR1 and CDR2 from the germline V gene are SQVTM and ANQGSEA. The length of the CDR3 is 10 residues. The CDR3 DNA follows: TGCAGCGTTGAATCCGGGGGGCGAATCTTC. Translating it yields CSVESGGRIF. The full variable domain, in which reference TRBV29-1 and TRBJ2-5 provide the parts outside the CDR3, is SAVISQKPSRDICQRGTSLTIQCQVDSQVTMMFWYRQQPGQSLTLIATANQGSEATYESGFVIDKFPISRPNLTFSTLTVSNMSPEDSSIYLCSVESGGRIFGPGTRLLVL.

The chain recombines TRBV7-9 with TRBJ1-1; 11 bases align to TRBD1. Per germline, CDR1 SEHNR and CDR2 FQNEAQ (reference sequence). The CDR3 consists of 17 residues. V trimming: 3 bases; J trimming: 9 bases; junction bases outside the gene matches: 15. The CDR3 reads CASSLPGQGVRERQAFF. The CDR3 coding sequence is TGTGCCAGCAGCTTGCCGGGACAGGGGGTGCGGGAGCGCCAAGCTTTCTTT.

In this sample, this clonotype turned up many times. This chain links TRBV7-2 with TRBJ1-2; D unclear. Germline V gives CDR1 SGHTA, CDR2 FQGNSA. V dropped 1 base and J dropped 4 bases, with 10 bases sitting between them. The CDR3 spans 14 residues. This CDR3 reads CASSLDNSRYGYTF. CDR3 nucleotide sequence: TGTGCCAGCAGCTTAGACAACAGTCGCTATGGCTACACCTTC.

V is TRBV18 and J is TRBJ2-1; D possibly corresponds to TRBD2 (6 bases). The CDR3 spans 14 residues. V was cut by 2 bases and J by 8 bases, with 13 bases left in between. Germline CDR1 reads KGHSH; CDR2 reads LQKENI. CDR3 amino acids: CASSPRLLAHEQFF. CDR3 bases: TGTGCCAGCTCACCAAGGCTTCTAGCGCATGAGCAGTTCTTC.